One sample yielded the 22 T cell receptor beta chains listed below, sequenced in a study of cytomegalovirus exposure and HLA in healthy donors. This PCR relied on a set of 60 Vbeta primers and 13 Jbeta primers. Produced via immunoSEQ multiplex PCR; TCRdb's table is partial and in-frame only. The table shows over 100,000 clones, with around 73% occurring only once. Sequenced input: PBMCs. All receptors derive from a man between 40 and 49 years old in good health and CMV-seronegative.

V is TRBV25-1 and J is TRBJ1-4; possibly TRBD1 for D (5 bases). V was cut by 4 bases and J by 7 bases, with 16 bases left in between. Per the germline V gene, CDR1 is MGHDK and CDR2 is SYGVNS. The CDR3 consists of 15 residues. In nucleotides, the CDR3 is TGTGCCAGCAGTGCTGGGGTCGGGGGTGGTGAAAAACTGTTTTTT. This gives the protein CASSAGVGGGEKLFF.

V and J are TRBV4-1 and TRBJ2-2; TRBD2 matches 7 bases. Trimming removed 4 bases from V and 7 bases from J; junction bases left unmatched: 6. This CDR3 contains 14 residues. CDR1 and CDR2 (germline): MGHRA, YSYEKL. In DNA form, the CDR3 reads TGCGCCAGCAGCCCGTGGGGGGGGAACGGGGAGCTGTTTTTT. Protein product: CASSPWGGNGELFF.

The rearrangement links TRBV27 to TRBJ2-1; 13 nucleotides line up with TRBD2. Per germline, CDR1 MNHEY and CDR2 SMNVEV (reference sequence). The CDR3 has 19 amino acids. J gave up 7 bases and V 5 bases, and 17 bases lay outside the gene matches. CDR3 sequence: CASSPRTSGGHGFKNEQFF. For the CDR3, the DNA is TGTGCCAGCAGTCCCCGGACTAGCGGGGGCCACGGGTTCAAGAATGAGCAGTTCTTC.

J is TRBJ2-5 and V is TRBV19, with D unresolved. The CDR3 consists of 12 residues. From germline, CDR1 is LNHDA and CDR2 SQIVND (reference sequence). V was cut by 4 bases and J by 2 bases, with 5 bases left in between. CDR3 sequence reads: CASSNRQETQYF. The CDR3, as DNA: TGTGCCAGTAGTAACAGACAAGAGACCCAGTACTTC.

The chain couples TRBV7-2 to TRBJ2-7; D ambiguous. Per the germline V gene, CDR1 is SGHTA and CDR2 is FQGNSA. This CDR3 has 12 amino acids. V was shortened by 0 bases and J by 6 bases, with 6 bases between the two germline ends. CDR3 sequence (DNA): TGTGCCAGCAGCTTAGCAAGCACCGAGCAGTACTTC. It codes for CASSLASTEQYF.

The chain joins TRBV4-3 to TRBJ1-4; 9 nucleotides match TRBD1. V trimming: 6 bases; J trimming: 6 bases; junction bases outside the gene matches: 5. CDR1 is LGHNA and CDR2 is YSLEER in the germline V gene. This CDR3 region has 14 residues. CDR3 DNA sequence: TGCGCCAGCAGGGGACAGGGATCGGATGAAAAACTGTTTTTT. Translation: CASRGQGSDEKLFF.

This chain connects TRBV6-5 to TRBJ1-1; D is perhaps TRBD1 (5 bases). V was clipped by 7 bases and J by 2 bases, with 14 bases between them. The CDR3 runs 14 residues. The germline V gene has CDR1 MNHEY and CDR2 SVGAGI. The chain's CDR3 is CASTDDRANTEAFF. The CDR3 coding sequence is TGTGCCAGCACCGACGACAGAGCCAACACTGAAGCTTTCTTT.

The CDR3 sequence is CATSSYDRVGHTIYF. Here the CDR3 DNA reads TGTGCCACCAGCAGTTACGACAGGGTGGGTCACACCATATATTTT. The chain carries TRBV15 and TRBJ1-3, with 7 bases that match TRBD1. The CDR3 runs 15 residues. Unmatched junction bases numbered 10, after V lost 3 bases and J lost 8 bases. Per the germline V gene, CDR1 is LNHNV and CDR2 is YYDKDF (reference sequence).

This chain joins TRBV14 and TRBJ2-2; D is ambiguous. Trimming cost V 2 bases and J 7 bases, with 8 bases left between them. Germline CDR1 SGHDN, CDR2 FVKESK. The CDR3 is 13 residues long. The CDR3 nucleotides are TGTGCCAGCAGCCAACCCCGAGTCGGGGAGCTGTTTTTT. Residues: CASSQPRVGELFF.

V is TRBV19 and J is TRBJ2-2, with a possible D match to TRBD2 (7 bases). Germline CDR1 is LNHDA and CDR2 is SQIVND (reference sequence). CDR3 size: 16 residues. The V gene lost 5 bases and the J gene lost 6 bases, with 19 bases spanning the gap. This CDR3 is CASSVQGRGTPGELFF. The CDR3 coding sequence is TGTGCCAGTAGTGTCCAGGGGAGGGGGACACCCGGGGAGCTGTTTTTT.

The chain links TRBV25-1 to TRBJ2-5; D may be TRBD2 (5 bases). The closer fit of TRBJ2-7 to the DNA end suggests the J call may be wrong. The CDR3 length is 15 residues. The germline V gene has CDR1 MGHDK and CDR2 SYGVNS. The CDR3 spells CASSWPSAGSYEQYF. CDR3 nucleotides: TGTGCCTCCTCCTGGCCCAGTGCGGGTTCGTACGAGCAGTACTTC.

This clone has just a few counts. The V and J genes are TRBV7-3 and TRBJ2-7; D call uncertain. The CDR3 loop spans 13 amino acids. V was clipped by 0 bases and J by 5 bases, with 8 bases between them. The germline CDR1 and CDR2 sequences are SGHTA and FQGTGA. DNA of the CDR3: TGTGCCAGCAGCTTAACCCAGGTCCACGAGCAGTACTTC. It encodes CASSLTQVHEQYF.

The chain recombines TRBV15 with TRBJ2-7; a possible D gene is TRBD2 (6 bases). V was clipped by 3 bases and J by 6 bases, with 12 bases between them. Germline V CDR1 and CDR2: LNHNV, YYDKDF (reference sequence). CDR3 length equals 13 residues. CDR3 sequence (DNA): TGTGCCACCAGCAGGGACCTGGGGGGCGAGCAGTACTTC. It specifies CATSRDLGGEQYF.

The genes are TRBV19 and TRBJ2-1, with 9 bases lining up with TRBD2. With 6 bases clipped from V and 7 bases from J, the junction kept 16 bases outside the gene matches. Germline CDR1 LNHDA, CDR2 SQIVND (reference sequence). The CDR3 extends over 17 amino acids. The CDR3 is CASSLTWGRGGKNEQFF. Written as DNA, the CDR3 is TGTGCCAGTAGCCTTACATGGGGGCGGGGGGGCAAGAATGAGCAGTTCTTC.

This clone was seen once. V usage is TRBV29-1 and J usage is TRBJ1-1; a possible D gene is TRBD1 (5 bases). The CDR3 loop spans 14 amino acids. Trimming took 7 bases from V and 1 from J, leaving 16 bases between them. Germline CDR1 and CDR2: SQVTM and ANQGSEA. The CDR3 protein is CSADGRGENTEAFF. CDR3 DNA sequence: TGCAGCGCGGACGGCCGGGGGGAGAACACTGAAGCTTTCTTT.

This chain uses TRBV10-3 with TRBJ1-3; D remains ambiguous. The CDR3 loop spans 14 amino acids. V was pared by 7 bases and J by 0 bases, with 10 bases between. Per germline, CDR1 ENHRY and CDR2 SYGVKD. The CDR3 nucleotides read TGTGCCATCACCCCTAGGAGCTCTGGAAACACCATATATTTT. The encoded protein is CAITPRSSGNTIYF.

The chain combines TRBV4-3 with TRBJ1-3, with TRBD1 matching over 8 bases. With V trimmed by 3 bases and J by 8 bases, 9 bases remained unmatched. This CDR3 has 15 amino acids. Germline loops: CDR1 LGHNA, CDR2 YSLEER. The CDR3 reads CASSQQDRESDTIYF. Written as DNA, the CDR3 is TGCGCCAGCAGCCAGCAGGACAGGGAGAGTGACACCATATATTTT.

This chain links TRBV28 with TRBJ2-1, with TRBD2 matching 12 bases. CDR3 length equals 15 residues. Trimming at V came to 5 bases and at J to 6 bases, leaving 5 bases not matched to a gene. CDR1 and CDR2 from the germline V gene are MDHEN and SYDVKM. CDR3: CASSPSGGASNEQFF. The CDR3 nucleotides read TGTGCCAGCAGTCCTAGCGGGGGGGCGTCCAATGAGCAGTTCTTC.

The chain carries TRBV5-6 and TRBJ1-2, with 8 positions matching TRBD1. The germline CDR1 and CDR2 sequences are SGHDT and YYEEEE. V was pared by 1 base and J by 8 bases, with 7 bases of the junction left unmatched. This CDR3 region has 14 residues. In nucleotides, the CDR3 is TGTGCCAGCAGCTTGCAGGGGGCGCCGGGAGGCTACACCTTC. Its protein is CASSLQGAPGGYTF.

This chain joins TRBV19 and TRBJ1-1, with D possibly TRBD1 on 5 matching bases. Trimming pared 6 bases from V and 1 base from J, leaving 12 bases between. There are 14 residues in the CDR3. Germline V gives CDR1 LNHDA, CDR2 SQIVND (reference sequence). The CDR3 sequence is CASSTRGQNTEAFF. DNA of the CDR3: TGTGCCAGTAGCACAAGGGGCCAGAACACTGAAGCTTTCTTT.

The chain joins TRBV4-2 to TRBJ2-5; D remains unclear. Trimming stripped 4 bases from V and 3 bases from J, with 18 bases between. The CDR3 has 16 amino acids. Per the germline V gene, CDR1 is LGHNA and CDR2 is YNFKEQ. DNA for the CDR3: TGTGCCAGCAGCCTTGGTGAGGCGGCGGATGAAGAGACCCAGTACTTC. Protein product: CASSLGEAADEETQYF.

The chain carries TRBV6-4 and TRBJ2-1; 7 positions agree with TRBD2. The CDR3 length is 17 residues. Losses at the gene ends were 0 bases for V and 4 bases for J; bases not matched to a gene: 9. Germline CDR1 MRHNA, CDR2 SNTAGT. CDR3 residues: CASSDSITGGGYNEQFF. CDR3 DNA sequence: TGTGCCAGCAGTGACTCGATTACGGGCGGGGGATACAATGAGCAGTTCTTC.